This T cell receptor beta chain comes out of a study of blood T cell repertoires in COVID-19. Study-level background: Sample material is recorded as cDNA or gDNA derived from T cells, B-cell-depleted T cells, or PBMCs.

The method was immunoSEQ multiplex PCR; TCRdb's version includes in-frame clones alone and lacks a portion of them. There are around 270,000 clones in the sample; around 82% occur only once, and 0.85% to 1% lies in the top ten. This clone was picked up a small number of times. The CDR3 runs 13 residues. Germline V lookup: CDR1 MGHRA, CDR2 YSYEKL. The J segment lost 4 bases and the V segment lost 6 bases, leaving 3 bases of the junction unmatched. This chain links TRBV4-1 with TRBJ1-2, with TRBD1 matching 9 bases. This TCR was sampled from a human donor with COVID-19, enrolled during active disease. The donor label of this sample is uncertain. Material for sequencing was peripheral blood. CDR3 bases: TGCGCCAGCAGAGGACAGGGGATCTATGGCTACACCTTC. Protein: CASRGQGIYGYTF.